A single sample is the source of the 22 T cell receptor beta chains below, sequenced in a study of cytomegalovirus exposure and HLA in healthy donors. Both 60 Vbeta primers and 13 Jbeta primers went into the PCR. The data were produced by immunoSEQ multiplex PCR, yet TCRdb's version contains in-frame clones alone and is incomplete. Among nearly 200,000 clones listed, approximately 78% were seen once. The sample comprised PBMCs. These receptors came from a woman in her forties or fifties in good health and CMV-seropositive.

The J gene is TRBJ2-1, the V gene TRBV28; D possibly corresponds to TRBD1 (6 bases). Trimming stripped 6 bases from V and 1 base from J, with 16 bases between. Per germline, CDR1 MDHEN and CDR2 SYDVKM. The CDR3 is 16 residues long. The CDR3 here is CASSRTGLGSYNEQFF. For the CDR3, the DNA is TGTGCCAGCAGCCGAACAGGGCTGGGATCCTACAATGAGCAGTTCTTC.

J is TRBJ1-2 and V is TRBV4-1, with TRBD1 matching over 7 bases. The CDR3 covers 16 residues. Germline-derived CDR1 and CDR2 are MGHRA and YSYEKL. Trimming at V came to 4 bases and at J to 5 bases, leaving 13 bases not matched to a gene. CDR3 nucleotides: TGCGCCAGCAGCCCGGAGCCAGGGGGTATTACGTATGGCTACACCTTC. It is translated as CASSPEPGGITYGYTF.

The V and J genes are TRBV29-1 and TRBJ1-3; a possible D gene is TRBD1 (6 bases). From germline, CDR1 is SQVTM and CDR2 ANQGSEA. The CDR3 is 14 amino acids. V lost 5 bases to trimming and J lost 8 bases, with 19 bases between them. CDR3 amino acids: CSVKQGRTRDTIYF. The CDR3 region has the DNA TGCAGCGTTAAACAGGGCCGAACAAGGGACACCATATATTTT.

This rearrangement joins TRBV28 to TRBJ1-2; D possibly corresponds to TRBD1 (6 bases). The CDR3 loop spans 13 amino acids. The V and J ends lost 5 bases and 0 bases respectively, with 7 bases between them. Germline V gene sequence: CDR1 MDHEN, CDR2 SYDVKM. For the CDR3, the DNA is TGTGCCAGCAGTACAGGGACTAACTATGGCTACACCTTC. It codes for CASSTGTNYGYTF.

This chain joins TRBV5-1 and TRBJ1-2; a weak D match, TRBD1 (5 bases). The germline gives CDR1 SGHRS, CDR2 YFSETQ. V was clipped by 2 bases and J by 4 bases, with 12 bases between them. The CDR3 runs to 14 residues. This CDR3 reads CASSLIRASYGYTF. The CDR3 region has the DNA TGCGCCAGCAGCTTAATCAGGGCCAGCTATGGCTACACCTTC.

The chain carries TRBV5-1 and TRBJ2-5; 8 nucleotides agree with TRBD2. The CDR3 has 15 residues. V lost 2 bases and J lost 5; bases outside the gene matches: 8. Germline V gene lookup returns CDR1 SGHRS and CDR2 YFSETQ. CDR3 protein: CASSFPAGAGETQYF. The CDR3 DNA reads TGCGCCAGCAGCTTCCCAGCGGGAGCTGGGGAGACCCAGTACTTC.

The chain is built from TRBV4-1 and TRBJ2-1; D is unresolved. CDR3 length equals 16 residues. V dropped 0 bases and J dropped 0 bases, with 9 bases sitting between them. Germline CDR1 reads MGHRA; CDR2 reads YSYEKL. CDR3 nucleotides: TGCGCCAGCAGCCAAGAACGCTCGAGCTCCTACAATGAGCAGTTCTTC. The encoded protein is CASSQERSSSYNEQFF.

The rearrangement links TRBV9 to TRBJ1-1; D ambiguous. This CDR3 has 14 residues. The germline V gene has CDR1 SGDLS and CDR2 YYNGEE. Trimming removed 4 bases at V and 6 bases at J, with 16 bases between. The DNA for the CDR3 is TGTGCCAGCAGCCCCCATGCCCAGTTGGCTGAAGCTTTCTTT. Amino acids: CASSPHAQLAEAFF.

DNA of the CDR3: TGTGCCAGCAGTGAACAGGGGCAGAACACTGAAGCTTTCTTT. Encoded protein: CASSEQGQNTEAFF. This chain joins TRBV6-1 and TRBJ1-1, with D possibly TRBD1 on 6 matching bases. CDR1 is MNHNS, CDR2 SASEGT, per germline. V lost 2 bases, J lost 1 base, and 8 bases lay in between. The CDR3 spans 14 residues.

The chain links TRBV7-8 to TRBJ2-7; 12 bases line up with TRBD1. CDR3 length equals 14 residues. Germline V CDR1 and CDR2: SGHVS, FQNEAQ. J was trimmed by 9 bases and V by 0 bases; bases with no gene match: 3. Here the CDR3 reads CASSLAGTGGRQYF. Written as DNA, the CDR3 is TGTGCCAGCAGCTTAGCCGGGACAGGGGGCCGGCAGTACTTC.

V usage is TRBV5-1 and J usage is TRBJ2-2; tentatively, D is TRBD2 (5 bases). V gave up 0 bases and J gave up 1 base, with 10 bases separating them. In germline, CDR1 is SGHRS, CDR2 YFSETQ. The CDR3 runs 16 residues. The DNA of the CDR3 is TGCGCCAGCAGCTTGGTGGGCGGGCAGAACACCGGGGAGCTGTTTTTT. Its translation: CASSLVGGQNTGELFF. Based on the CDR3 plus reference TRBV5-1 and TRBJ2-2, the full variable domain is KAGVTQTPRYLIKTRGQQVTLSCSPISGHRSVSWYQQTPGQGLQFLFEYFSETQRNKGNFPGRFSGRQFSNSRSEMNVSTLELGDSALYLCASSLVGGQNTGELFFGEGSRLTVL.

The chain employs TRBV7-9 and TRBJ2-3; TRBD2 agrees at 10 bases. The V and J ends lost 3 bases and 4 bases, in that order; junction bases with no gene match: 4. CDR1 and CDR2 from the germline V gene are SEHNR and FQNEAQ (reference sequence). The CDR3 has 15 amino acids. The CDR3 loop is CASSLTSGYADTQYF. The CDR3 nucleotides read TGTGCCAGCAGCTTGACTAGCGGGTATGCAGATACGCAGTATTTT.

The rearrangement joins TRBV5-1 to TRBJ2-2; 11 bases match TRBD2. The CDR3 is made up of 18 amino acids. The ends lost 0 bases at V and 0 bases at J; junction bases unmatched: 4. Germline V lookup: CDR1 SGHRS, CDR2 YFSETQ. The CDR3 DNA sequence: TGCGCCAGCAGCTTGGCTAGCGGGGGGCACGCGAACACCGGGGAGCTGTTTTTT. Protein: CASSLASGGHANTGELFF.

This rearrangement joins TRBV7-2 to TRBJ2-7; 12 bases match TRBD2. This CDR3 comprises 15 residues. The J segment lost 2 bases and the V segment lost 5 bases, leaving 4 bases of the junction unmatched. Germline values: CDR1 SGHTA, CDR2 FQGNSA. CDR3 DNA sequence: TGTGCCAGCAGCGCCGCTAGCGGGGGGGCCTACGAGCAGTACTTC. Its translation is CASSAASGGAYEQYF. The variable domain in full, completed from reference TRBV7-2 and TRBJ2-7, reads GAGVSQSPSNKVTEKGKDVELRCDPISGHTALYWYRQSLGQGLEFLIYFQGNSAPDKSGLPSDRFSAERTGGSVSTLTIQRTQQEDSAVYLCASSAASGGAYEQYFGPGTRLTVT.

The chain is built from TRBV14 and TRBJ2-2; tentative D call: TRBD2 (6 bases). This CDR3 is built from 16 residues. V lost 1 base, J lost 7 bases, and 16 bases lay in between. Germline assignment: CDR1 SGHDN and CDR2 FVKESK. The chain's CDR3 is CASSQVPGEVGGELFF. CDR3 in DNA: TGTGCCAGCAGCCAAGTTCCGGGAGAAGTGGGCGGGGAGCTGTTTTTT.

The chain employs TRBV2 and TRBJ2-1, with a tentative D call TRBD2 (6 bases). Germline V gene sequence: CDR1 SNHLY, CDR2 FYNNEI. The V and J ends lost 9 bases and 9 bases respectively, with 18 bases between them. This CDR3 spans 13 amino acids. CDR3 sequence: CASAGRLAFEQFF. The CDR3 DNA is TGTGCCAGTGCCGGCCGCCTAGCGTTTGAGCAGTTCTTC. The entire variable domain, with the rest obtained from reference TRBV2 and TRBJ2-1, is as follows: EPEVTQTPSHQVTQMGQEVILRCVPISNHLYFYWYRQILGQKVEFLVSFYNNEISEKSEIFDDQFSVERPDGSNFTLKIRSTKLEDSAMYFCASAGRLAFEQFFGPGTRLTVL.

J is TRBJ2-1 and V is TRBV4-3, with D perhaps matching TRBD1 (6 bases). CDR1 is LGHNA, CDR2 YSLEER, per germline. V shed 0 bases and J shed 4 bases, with 10 bases lying between them. The CDR3 has 15 amino acids. The CDR3 DNA reads as TGCGCCAGCAGCCAAGATAGGACAGCATACAATGAGCAGTTCTTC. Translated: CASSQDRTAYNEQFF.

This chain connects TRBV19 to TRBJ1-5; 9 nucleotides match TRBD1. Per germline, CDR1 LNHDA and CDR2 SQIVND (reference sequence). V gave up 3 bases and J gave up 0 bases; unmatched junction bases: 3. The CDR3 loop spans 16 amino acids. Written as DNA, the CDR3 is TGTGCCAGTAGTATTACAGGGGGCTATAGCAATCAGCCCCAGCATTTT. It is translated as CASSITGGYSNQPQHF.

This clone was detected only a few times. The chain is built from TRBV7-8 and TRBJ2-2; 8 bases agree with TRBD1. Germline V gene lookup returns CDR1 SGHVS and CDR2 FQNEAQ. V was clipped by 1 base and J by 7 bases; unmatched bases: 8. The CDR3 spans 16 residues. This CDR3 is CASSLEGQVGNGELFF. The CDR3 DNA follows: TGTGCCAGCAGCTTAGAGGGACAGGTTGGGAACGGGGAGCTGTTTTTT.

This clone is a singleton in its sample. This rearrangement joins TRBV4-1 to TRBJ2-2, with 7 positions matching TRBD2. The CDR3 totals 17 residues. Germline V lookup: CDR1 MGHRA, CDR2 YSYEKL. The V segment lost 4 bases and the J segment 4 bases; nucleotides outside the gene matches: 12. The CDR3 DNA reads as TGCGCCAGCAGCCGGGCCCCACCTGGGGGGGTCACCGGGGAGCTGTTTTTT. Translation: CASSRAPPGGVTGELFF.

This chain connects TRBV18 to TRBJ1-5, with 9 bases identical to TRBD1. Looked up from germline, CDR1 is KGHSH and CDR2 is LQKENI. J was trimmed by 8 bases and V by 1 base; bases with no gene match: 0. The CDR3 runs to 13 residues. CDR3 nucleotide sequence: TGTGCCAGCTCACCACGGACAGGGGAGCCCCAGCATTTT. Its protein is CASSPRTGEPQHF.

Only one count was recorded for this clone. This sequence joins TRBV18 and TRBJ2-7; TRBD2 aligns across 10 bases. The germline V gene has CDR1 KGHSH and CDR2 LQKENI. CDR3 length: 17 amino acids. V lost 2 bases, J lost 3 bases, and 10 bases stayed unmatched. The CDR3 DNA sequence: TGTGCCAGCTCACCAATTAGATCCGGGACTAGCGACTACGAGCAGTACTTC. It yields the protein CASSPIRSGTSDYEQYF. Based on the CDR3 plus reference TRBV18 and TRBJ2-7, the full variable domain is NAGVMQNPRHLVRRRGQEARLRCSPMKGHSHVYWYRQLPEEGLKFMVYLQKENIIDESGMPKERFSAEFPKEGPSILRIQQVVRGDSAAYFCASSPIRSGTSDYEQYFGPGTRLTVT.